This T cell receptor beta chain was captured by sequencing in a study of blood T cells in healthy people across ages. Total RNA, at least 6 micrograms per sample, was extracted from PBMCs. The CDR3 runs to 15 residues. Trimming cost V 1 base and J 0 bases, with 9 bases left between them. Germline V lookup: CDR1 LGHNA, CDR2 YNFKEQ. This clonotype was counted between two and nine times. A second PCR of roughly 7 to 11 cycles used a sample-barcoded 5' primer and a J-beta primer mix. TCRdb redid the calling of the 5' RACE reads with MiXCR, one entry per CDR3 protein. The repertoire consists of 1.2 million to 1.5 million distinct CDR3 sequences, with roughly 40% occurring once and the leading ten covering 7.9%.

The chain couples TRBV4-2 to TRBJ1-2; D call uncertain. The receptor's source is a woman between 18 and 29 years old in good health. What was sequenced was blood. CDR3 residues: CASSQGPQTNYGYTF. The CDR3, as DNA: TGTGCCAGCAGCCAAGGGCCACAAACTAACTATGGCTACACCTTC.